The rows below give T cell receptor beta chains drawn from one sample of a study of T cells in Graves' hyperthyroidism and ophthalmopathy. TCRdb reanalysed the multiplex PCR reads using MiXCR and keeps one entry per CDR3 protein. The sample has 690,000 or so distinct CDR3 sequences, about 19% seen once. Sequenced input: blood. The receptors come from a woman aged 50 to 60 with Graves' hyperthyroidism that later progressed to Graves' ophthalmopathy. CDR3s include the opening cysteine and the closing phenylalanine or tryptophan. A D gene is named only where the DNA matches it firmly. Only some rows state a clone size, as once, few, many or a class for expanded clones.

clone_size d_call j_call v_call cdr3_nt cdr3_aa
NA NA TRBJ2-1 TRBV6-1 TGTGCCAGCATCGGGACGGACAACTACAATGAGCAGTTCTTC CASIGTDNYNEQFF
NA NA TRBJ1-3 TRBV27 TGTGCCAGCTCGCAACAGGGAGCATCTGGAAACACCATATATTTT CASSQQGASGNTIYF
NA TRBD1 TRBJ1-5 TRBV4-1 TGCGCCAGCAGCCAGACCGACAGGGTCAATCAGCCCCAGCATTTT CASSQTDRVNQPQHF
few NA TRBJ1-6 TRBV20-1 TGCAGTGCTAGAGAACGGGGCTCGAATTCACCCCTCCACTTT CSARERGSNSPLHF
few NA TRBJ1-6 TRBV7-9 TGTGCCAGCAGCTTAGACGGACGGCATTCACCCCTCCACTTT CASSLDGRHSPLHF
NA TRBD1 TRBJ1-5 TRBV27 TGTGCCACCACCCTAGGACAGGGTGTTCAGCCCCAGCATTTT CATTLGQGVQPQHF
many NA TRBJ1-2 TRBV5-8 TGTGCCAGCAGCTTGGCCGACTCGGGCGGCAGAAACTATGGCTACACCTTC CASSLADSGGRNYGYTF
many TRBD1 TRBJ1-1 TRBV10-3 TGTGCCATCAGTGGGCGTGTTGGGGACAGAAAGAACACTGAAGCTTTCTTT CAISGRVGDRKNTEAFF
NA NA TRBJ1-5 TRBV2 TGTGCCAGCAGTGAAGCCCCGGCAGGGGCCGGGGATCAGCCCCAGCATTTT CASSEAPAGAGDQPQHF
few TRBD2 TRBJ2-1 TRBV4-1 TGCGCCAGCAGCCAAGTTGAGCGGGGGGATTACAATGAGCAGTTCTTC CASSQVERGDYNEQFF
few NA TRBJ1-4 TRBV15 TGTGCCACCAGCAGGCCGGACGGACTTAATGAAAAACTGTTTTTT CATSRPDGLNEKLFF
many NA TRBJ1-2 TRBV6-1 TGTGCCAGCAGTCCCCAGGCCCGTGGCTACACCTTC CASSPQARGYTF
few TRBD1 TRBJ1-5 TRBV6-1 TGTGCCACCAGGGATACAGGGGGGGATCAGCCCCAGCATTTT CATRDTGGDQPQHF
NA NA TRBJ1-5 TRBV2 TGTGCCAGCAGTGAATATGGTATAAGCAATCAGCCCCAGCATTTT CASSEYGISNQPQHF
NA TRBD2 TRBJ2-2 TRBV3-1 TGTGCCAGCAGCCCGCACCCCGGGGGGACTCTCACCGGGGAGCTGTTTTTT CASSPHPGGTLTGELFF
many TRBD2 TRBJ2-2 TRBV5-1 TGCGCCAGCAGCCTTAGCGGGGGCCAGAACACCGGGGAGCTGTTTTTT CASSLSGGQNTGELFF
few TRBD2 TRBJ2-5 TRBV30 TGTGCCTGGACCCGAACTAGCGGGGAACAAGAGACCCAGTACTTC CAWTRTSGEQETQYF
few NA TRBJ2-3 TRBV5-4 TGTGCCAGCAGCTCCCAGGGGAAATTAAAGGATACGCAGTATTTT CASSSQGKLKDTQYF
many NA TRBJ1-2 TRBV7-9 TGTGCCAGCAGCTTAGGCGCTGGGTCGGTGGGCGGCTACACCTTC CASSLGAGSVGGYTF
many NA TRBJ2-2 TRBV2 TGTGCCAGCAGTGAACACAGTATAGGCACCGGGGAGCTGTTTTTT CASSEHSIGTGELFF
NA NA TRBJ1-6 TRBV27 TGTGCCAGCAGTAGGACAAGGTGGGGTAATTCACCCCTCCACTTT CASSRTRWGNSPLHF
many NA TRBJ1-1 TRBV12-3/TRBV12-4 TGTGCCAGCAGTTTAGGACCAGGGAGGCCTTTCTTT CASSLGPGRPFF
few NA TRBJ2-1 TRBV6-2/TRBV6-3 TGTGCCAGCAGTACGTTGACCGGGGCGAATGAGCAGTTCTTC CASSTLTGANEQFF
many NA TRBJ1-5 TRBV30 TGTGCCTGGACACCGCGGGGGTACAATCAGCCCCAGCATTTT CAWTPRGYNQPQHF
many TRBD2 TRBJ2-7 TRBV12-3/TRBV12-4 TGTGCCAGCAGTTTGGACCTAGCGGGTTACGGGCAGTACTTC CASSLDLAGYGQYF
NA NA TRBJ1-2 TRBV27 TGTGCCAGCAGTCCCCTTGGGGCCAGCTATGGCTACACCTTC CASSPLGASYGYTF
many NA TRBJ2-3 TRBV5-1 TGCGCCAGCAGCCGGTTACCTGGCACAGATACGCAGTATTTT CASSRLPGTDTQYF